The 11 T cell receptor beta chains listed next were all sequenced from one sample in a study of a mutant IDH1 vaccine in newly diagnosed glioma. Libraries were prepared by immunoSEQ multiplex PCR; TCRdb keeps only in-frame clonotypes and omits some of them. In the table there are approximately 44,000 clones, less than 85% of which are singletons. Time point meaning: week 23, last vaccination. Every vaccination contained 300 ug of the mutant IDH1 20-mer peptide and was paired with topical imiquimod. No antigen has been identified for these receptors. The source was PBMCs, collected from a glioma patient whose treatment included an IDH1 peptide vaccine. The source is a woman in her late teens or twenties with glioma. Some clones in this sample may be carry-over from other donors' samples.

The chain joins TRBV2 to TRBJ1-6, with no clear D. The germline V gene has CDR1 SNHLY and CDR2 FYNNEI. V was pared by 6 bases and J by 7 bases, with 10 bases between. CDR3 length: 13 residues. The CDR3 reads CASSVGRNSPLHF. The DNA for the CDR3 is TGTGCCAGCAGCGTCGGAAGGAATTCACCCCTCCACTTT.

The V and J genes are TRBV5-1 and TRBJ2-7, with 9 nucleotides matching TRBD1. V was clipped by 3 bases and J by 2 bases; unmatched bases: 6. The CDR3 is made up of 15 amino acids. The germline gives CDR1 SGHRS, CDR2 YFSETQ. In DNA form, the CDR3 reads TGCGCCAGCAGCTCCTCCGGGACAGGGCCCTACGAGCAGTACTTC. Encoded protein: CASSSSGTGPYEQYF.

The rearrangement joins TRBV7-8 to TRBJ2-1, with 9 bases that match TRBD1. With V trimmed by 1 base and J by 9 bases, 4 bases remained unmatched. The CDR3 runs 14 residues. Germline V gene data show CDR1 as SGHVS and CDR2 as FQNEAQ. In nucleotides, the CDR3 is TGTGCCAGCAGCTTAGGGGACAGGGTGGGTGAGCAGTTCTTC. It specifies CASSLGDRVGEQFF.

The chain has TRBV5-1 and TRBJ2-7; TRBD1 might be the D (6 bases). Germline values: CDR1 SGHRS, CDR2 YFSETQ. V shed 4 bases and J shed 6 bases, with 11 bases lying between them. The CDR3 has 12 amino acids. In nucleotides, the CDR3 is TGCGCCAGCAGCCTCGGGACACCCGAGCAGTACTTC. Protein: CASSLGTPEQYF.

This chain uses TRBV11-2 with TRBJ1-4, with no clear D. Germline-derived CDR1 and CDR2 are SGHAT and FQNNGV. Trimming shortened V by 1 base and J by 7 bases, and 13 bases separated the two germline ends. This CDR3 is 15 amino acids long. The CDR3 sequence is CASSLGGGRSEKLFF. DNA of the CDR3: TGTGCCAGCAGCTTAGGAGGAGGGCGTTCTGAAAAACTGTTTTTT. Supplemented by reference TRBV11-2 and TRBJ1-4, the full variable domain reads EAGVAQSPRYKIIEKRQSVAFWCNPISGHATLYWYQQILGQGPKLLIQFQNNGVVDDSQLPKDRFSAERLKGVDSTLKIQPAKLEDSAVYLCASSLGGGRSEKLFFGSGTQLSVL.

This sequence joins TRBV7-9 and TRBJ1-3, with unresolved D. V lost 0 bases, J lost 4 bases, and 7 bases lay in between. Germline CDR1 reads SEHNR; CDR2 reads FQNEAQ (reference sequence). This CDR3 contains 14 residues. This chain's CDR3 is CASSLARHGNTIYF. CDR3 nucleotides: TGTGCCAGCAGCTTAGCAAGGCACGGAAACACCATATATTTT.

The table lists this clone with a count of one. The chain combines TRBV27 with TRBJ2-3; tentatively, D is TRBD1 or TRBD2 (5 bases each). The V and J ends lost 4 bases and 5 bases respectively, with 13 bases between them. Germline V gene sequence: CDR1 MNHEY, CDR2 SMNVEV (reference sequence). This CDR3 spans 14 amino acids. The CDR3 sequence is CASSSPWGRDTQYF. The DNA of the CDR3 is TGTGCCAGCAGTTCCCCCTGGGGGAGAGATACGCAGTATTTT.

The table lists this clone with a count of one. CDR3 DNA sequence: TGCGCCAGCAGCCTCGATACTTACTACGAGCAGTACTTC. Protein: CASSLDTYYEQYF. V is TRBV4-1 and J is TRBJ2-7; no firm D call. Germline CDR1 is MGHRA and CDR2 is YSYEKL. CDR3 length equals 13 residues. V lost 4 bases, J lost 3 bases, and 10 bases lay in between.

The chain recombines TRBV11-3 with TRBJ2-3, with D perhaps TRBD1 (5 bases). Per the germline V gene, CDR1 is SGHNT and CDR2 is YENEEA. The CDR3 contains 15 residues. Trimming stripped 0 bases from V and 2 bases from J, with 9 bases between. In DNA, the CDR3 is TGTGCCAGCAGCTTAGAGGCAGGGCCCACAGATACGCAGTATTTT. Translating it yields CASSLEAGPTDTQYF.

The rearrangement links TRBV4-2 to TRBJ2-7, with TRBD1 matching over 8 bases. After removal of 4 bases from V and 5 bases from J, the junction contained 7 bases not matched to a gene. The CDR3 extends over 14 amino acids. Per germline, CDR1 LGHNA and CDR2 YNFKEQ. The CDR3, as DNA: TGTGCCAGCAGCCCTGGACAGGGAATCGACGAGCAGTACTTC. Translated: CASSPGQGIDEQYF.

This sequence joins TRBV10-2 and TRBJ2-3; 8 bases are shared with TRBD2. J gave up 3 bases and V 4 bases, and 6 bases lay outside the gene matches. Germline V gene data show CDR1 as WSHSY and CDR2 as SAAADI. The CDR3 loop spans 15 amino acids. The CDR3 sequence: CASSGVAGSTDTQYF. CDR3 DNA: TGCGCCAGCAGTGGGGTAGCGGGATCAACAGATACGCAGTATTTT.